The 24 T cell receptor beta chains given below trace back to one sample, sequenced in a study of T cell changes during pregnancy in multiple sclerosis. Libraries were prepared by immunoSEQ multiplex PCR; TCRdb keeps only in-frame clonotypes and omits some of them. The table lists 75,000 to 90,000 clones, just over 90% of them singletons. The sample consisted of CD4+ T cells from peripheral blood mononuclear cells, taken before pregnancy. These receptor sequences come from a female donor with multiple sclerosis, enrolled in a pregnancy study.

V usage is TRBV11-3 and J usage is TRBJ2-7; D may be TRBD2 (6 bases). Germline V CDR1 and CDR2: SGHNT, YENEEA. Trimming stripped 5 bases from V and 5 bases from J, with 16 bases between. The CDR3 is 14 amino acids. CDR3 DNA: TGTGCCAGCAGCCCCGGCTTAGCGGTCGACGAGCAGTACTTC. Its translation: CASSPGLAVDEQYF.

This chain uses TRBV2 with TRBJ2-7; possibly TRBD1 for D (5 bases). The germline V gene encodes CDR1 SNHLY and CDR2 FYNNEI. This CDR3 spans 14 amino acids. With 3 bases removed from V and 2 bases from J, the gap between germline ends came to 11 bases. CDR3: CASSEVRAAYEQYF. Here the CDR3 DNA reads TGTGCCAGCAGTGAGGTCAGGGCGGCCTACGAGCAGTACTTC. Looking up the rest from reference TRBV2 and TRBJ2-7 gives the full variable domain: EPEVTQTPSHQVTQMGQEVILRCVPISNHLYFYWYRQILGQKVEFLVSFYNNEISEKSEIFDDQFSVERPDGSNFTLKIRSTKLEDSAMYFCASSEVRAAYEQYFGPGTRLTVT.

This chain joins TRBV5-1 and TRBJ1-3, with a weak D call TRBD1 (6 bases). The CDR3 has 15 residues. V was pared by 2 bases and J by 0 bases, with 9 bases between. Germline loops: CDR1 SGHRS, CDR2 YFSETQ. In DNA form, the CDR3 reads TGCGCCAGCAGCTTAGGACAGTTCTCTGGAAACACCATATATTTT. Protein product: CASSLGQFSGNTIYF.

The genes are TRBV5-6 and TRBJ2-2; 11 bases align to TRBD1. The CDR3 spans 15 residues. The germline gives CDR1 SGHDT, CDR2 YYEEEE. V was clipped by 4 bases and J by 6 bases; unmatched bases: 5. The CDR3 DNA is TGTGCCAGCAGCAGGACAGGGGGCGTCGCCGGGGAGCTGTTTTTT. Translation gives CASSRTGGVAGELFF.

The chain links TRBV7-3 to TRBJ2-6, with D possibly being TRBD1 (6 bases). The V gene's germline CDR1 is SGHTA and CDR2 FQGTGA. The CDR3 totals 15 residues. The V and J ends lost 2 bases and 2 bases respectively, with 7 bases between them. CDR3 nucleotide sequence: TGTGCCAGCAGCTTATCAGGGGCTGGGGCCAACGTCCTGACTTTC. It translates to CASSLSGAGANVLTF. Together with reference TRBV7-3 and TRBJ2-6, the CDR3 gives the full variable domain: GAGVSQTPSNKVTEKGKYVELRCDPISGHTALYWYRQSLGQGPEFLIYFQGTGAADDSGLPNDRFFAVRPEGSVSTLKIQRTERGDSAVYLCASSLSGAGANVLTFGAGSRLTVL.

The chain is built from TRBV19 and TRBJ1-1, with no clear D. CDR3 length: 13 residues. Trimming cost V 4 bases and J 3 bases, with 9 bases left between them. The V gene's germline CDR1 is LNHDA and CDR2 SQIVND (reference sequence). The CDR3, as DNA: TGTGCCAGTAGTACCCAGGCCGACACTGAAGCTTTCTTT. Its translation: CASSTQADTEAFF.

This clone was recorded once. The CDR3 DNA reads as TGTGCCAGTAGTTCAGACAGGGAGGAAAAACTGTTTTTT. Protein: CASSSDREEKLFF. The chain combines TRBV19 with TRBJ1-4, with TRBD1 matching 7 bases. Germline lookup yields CDR1 LNHDA and CDR2 SQIVND (reference sequence). With V trimmed by 5 bases and J by 8 bases, 5 bases remained unmatched. The CDR3 is 13 amino acids.

The J gene is TRBJ1-1, the V gene TRBV27; possibly TRBD1 for D (6 bases). The germline V gene has CDR1 MNHEY and CDR2 SMNVEV (reference sequence). Trimming left V 0 bases short and J 2 bases short, with 16 bases between. The CDR3 loop spans 17 amino acids. The CDR3 reads CASSLSGGQGLNTEAFF. The CDR3 DNA is TGTGCCAGCAGTTTATCTGGGGGCCAGGGGCTCAACACTGAAGCTTTCTTT.

This clone was observed a few times. J is TRBJ1-1 and V is TRBV29-1; the D is unclear. V shed 6 bases and J shed 0 bases, with 17 bases lying between them. The CDR3 length is 15 residues. CDR1 SQVTM and CDR2 ANQGSEA come from the germline V gene. CDR3 sequence: CSVSAPPTVNTEAFF. The CDR3 DNA sequence: TGCAGCGTCTCCGCCCCCCCTACAGTGAACACTGAAGCTTTCTTT.

This chain links TRBV5-1 with TRBJ1-2; TRBD1 might be the D (5 bases). CDR3 size: 13 residues. Per the germline V gene, CDR1 is SGHRS and CDR2 is YFSETQ. The germline V and J ends were trimmed by 4 bases and 10 bases, with 17 bases remaining between them. CDR3 protein: CASSDRPGGAYTF. CDR3 in DNA: TGCGCCAGCAGCGACCGGCCTGGCGGGGCCTACACCTTC.

In its sample, this clone was seen once. The chain combines TRBV9 with TRBJ1-5; 10 bases are shared with TRBD1. CDR1 and CDR2 (germline): SGDLS, YYNGEE. Trimming at V came to 3 bases and at J to 5 bases, leaving 5 bases not matched to a gene. This CDR3 spans 15 amino acids. Written as DNA, the CDR3 is TGTGCCAGCAGCGCTGGGACAGGGGCGGATCAGCCCCAGCATTTT. Encoded protein: CASSAGTGADQPQHF.

The chain recombines TRBV6-1 with TRBJ1-1, with no clear D. This CDR3 is 13 amino acids long. Germline CDR1 and CDR2: MNHNS and SASEGT. V dropped 11 bases and J dropped 0 bases, with 13 bases sitting between them. The CDR3 nucleotides are TGTGCCGATAGTCCGAAGATGAACACTGAAGCTTTCTTT. Translating it yields CADSPKMNTEAFF.

The chain is built from TRBV7-9 and TRBJ1-1; TRBD1 might be the D (6 bases). This CDR3 has 16 residues. Germline CDR1 is SEHNR and CDR2 is FQNEAQ (reference sequence). Trimming removed 3 bases from V and 0 bases from J, with 14 bases in between. The DNA for the CDR3 is TGTGCCAGCAGCTTGGGCAGGGGAAATCTGAACACTGAAGCTTTCTTT. It translates to CASSLGRGNLNTEAFF.

This clone occurred a few times. CDR3 sequence (DNA): TGTGCCAGCAGTTTAGGGGCACGGGACAGGGATCAAAATGAAAAACTGTTTTTT. Amino acid sequence: CASSLGARDRDQNEKLFF. The chain carries TRBV27 and TRBJ1-4, with TRBD1 identical over 9 bases. V lost 2 bases to trimming and J lost 5 bases; unmatched junction nucleotides: 12. CDR1 and CDR2 (germline): MNHEY, SMNVEV (reference sequence). This CDR3 has 18 residues. The full variable domain, in which reference TRBV27 and TRBJ1-4 provide the parts outside the CDR3, is EAQVTQNPRYLITVTGKKLTVTCSQNMNHEYMSWYRQDPGLGLRQIYYSMNVEVTDKGDVPEGYKVSRKEKRNFPLILESPSPNQTSLYFCASSLGARDRDQNEKLFFGSGTQLSVL.

The gene calls are TRBV19 and TRBJ2-1; 12 nucleotides line up with TRBD2. CDR3 size: 15 residues. Germline loops: CDR1 LNHDA, CDR2 SQIVND (reference sequence). V lost 6 bases to trimming and J lost 5 bases; unmatched junction nucleotides: 5. CDR3 amino acids: CASRTSGSLHNEQFF. The CDR3 bases are TGTGCCAGTAGGACTAGCGGGAGTCTACACAATGAGCAGTTCTTC.

This chain connects TRBV4-1 to TRBJ2-1; D is ambiguous. Germline V CDR1 and CDR2: MGHRA, YSYEKL. Deletions cut 0 bases from V and 6 bases from J, with 9 bases between. The CDR3 runs 14 residues. Written as DNA, the CDR3 is TGCGCCAGCAGCCAAGAGTTAGCTGGCAATGAGCAGTTCTTC. Its translation: CASSQELAGNEQFF.

V and J are TRBV30 and TRBJ2-5, with a weak D call TRBD1 (6 bases). CDR3 size: 15 residues. Germline V gene data show CDR1 as GTSNPN and CDR2 as SVGIG (reference sequence). V lost 1 base to trimming and J lost 5 bases, with 17 bases between them. The CDR3 region is CAWSETGFRWETQYF. CDR3 nucleotide sequence: TGTGCCTGGAGTGAAACAGGGTTTCGGTGGGAGACCCAGTACTTC.

This clone was recorded only once. The sample has other DNA sequences that encode this CDR3 too. This chain joins TRBV28 and TRBJ1-5, with 8 bases identical to TRBD1. The junction had 4 bases not matched to a gene; V was cut back by 6 bases and J by 0 bases. Germline values: CDR1 MDHEN, CDR2 SYDVKM. CDR3 length: 15 residues. The CDR3 nucleotides are TGTGCCAGCAGAAGGACAGGGTATAGCAATCAGCCCCAGCATTTT. Protein: CASRRTGYSNQPQHF.

In this sample, this clone turned up a few times. The V and J genes are TRBV5-4 and TRBJ1-1; 7 bases agree with TRBD1. In germline, CDR1 is SGHNT, CDR2 YYREEE (reference sequence). The CDR3 totals 14 residues. J gave up 1 base and V 4 bases, and 4 bases lay outside the gene matches. The CDR3 DNA reads as TGTGCCAGCAGCGTGGACAGGCCGAACACTGAAGCTTTCTTT. The encoded protein is CASSVDRPNTEAFF.

V usage is TRBV7-9 and J usage is TRBJ2-1, with 10 positions matching TRBD2. The CDR3 runs to 14 residues. Germline trimming cut 7 bases from V and 4 bases from J; bases unmatched to any gene: 4. Germline V gene data show CDR1 as SEHNR and CDR2 as FQNEAQ (reference sequence). CDR3 sequence reads: CASTELAGYNEQFF. In DNA form, the CDR3 reads TGTGCCAGCACCGAACTAGCGGGGTACAATGAGCAGTTCTTC.

The J gene is TRBJ1-5, the V gene TRBV5-6; 7 nucleotides match TRBD1. Germline V gene sequence: CDR1 SGHDT, CDR2 YYEEEE. V trimming: 4 bases; J trimming: 0 bases; junction bases outside the gene matches: 10. The CDR3 is 17 amino acids. In nucleotides, the CDR3 is TGTGCCAGCAGCCGGAAGGGACAGAACCTTAGCAATCAGCCCCAGCATTTT. It specifies CASSRKGQNLSNQPQHF.

This sequence joins TRBV19 and TRBJ1-6; D is perhaps TRBD1 (6 bases). The CDR3 sequence is 15 residues long. Germline lookup yields CDR1 LNHDA and CDR2 SQIVND (reference sequence). Trimming took off 9 bases at V and 4 bases at J, with 16 bases between the two ends. The CDR3: CARNQGNFYNSPLHF. CDR3 sequence (DNA): TGTGCCAGAAATCAGGGGAACTTTTATAATTCACCCCTCCACTTT. The full variable domain, in which reference TRBV19 and TRBJ1-6 provide the parts outside the CDR3, is DGGITQSPKYLFRKEGQNVTLSCEQNLNHDAMYWYRQDPGQGLRLIYYSQIVNDFQKGDIAEGYSVSREKKESFPLTVTSAQKNPTAFYLCARNQGNFYNSPLHFGNGTRLTVT.

This rearrangement joins TRBV9 to TRBJ2-1; TRBD2 is a possible D gene (6 bases). This CDR3 has 15 residues. V lost 3 bases to trimming and J lost 11 bases, with 21 bases between them. Germline V lookup: CDR1 SGDLS, CDR2 YYNGEE. This chain's CDR3 is CASSGEPLSSAQQFF. DNA of the CDR3: TGTGCCAGCAGCGGAGAACCCCTTTCTAGCGCCCAGCAGTTCTTC.

The chain recombines TRBV11-1 with TRBJ1-1, with a possible D match to TRBD1 (5 bases). Germline-derived CDR1 and CDR2 are SGHAT and FQDESV (reference sequence). Deletions cut 4 bases from V and 0 bases from J, with 12 bases between. This CDR3 region has 15 residues. CDR3 nucleotides: TGTGCCAGCAGCTCCCGGGGGGTGATGAACACTGAAGCTTTCTTT. It codes for CASSSRGVMNTEAFF. The whole variable domain, filled in from reference TRBV11-1 and TRBJ1-1, reads EAEVAQSPRYKITEKSQAVAFWCDPISGHATLYWYRQILGQGPELLVQFQDESVVDDSQLPKDRFSAERLKGVDSTLKIQPAELGDSAMYLCASSSRGVMNTEAFFGQGTRLTVV.